This T cell receptor beta chain originates from a study of T cells in localized non-small cell lung cancer. Findings and limits, study-wide: Prolonged overall survival went with higher T cell density in the blood.

On this clone itself: Its target is not known.

The CDR3 consists of 15 residues. V dropped 8 bases and J dropped 1 base, with 15 bases sitting between them. CDR1 is MDHEN, CDR2 SYDVKM, per germline. Libraries were prepared by immunoSEQ multiplex PCR; TCRdb keeps only in-frame clonotypes and omits some of them. The sample has about 59,000 clones, 85% to 90% seen once. The sequence was obtained from a man aged 35-69 years with stage I squamous cell lung carcinoma. The genes are TRBV28 and TRBJ2-4; the D gene is possibly TRBD2 (6 bases). Sequences were derived from peripheral blood, sampled before any cancer treatment. CDR3 in amino acids: CASRGFGGAKNIQYF. The CDR3 DNA follows: TGTGCCAGCCGTGGGTTTGGAGGGGCCAAAAACATTCAGTACTTC.